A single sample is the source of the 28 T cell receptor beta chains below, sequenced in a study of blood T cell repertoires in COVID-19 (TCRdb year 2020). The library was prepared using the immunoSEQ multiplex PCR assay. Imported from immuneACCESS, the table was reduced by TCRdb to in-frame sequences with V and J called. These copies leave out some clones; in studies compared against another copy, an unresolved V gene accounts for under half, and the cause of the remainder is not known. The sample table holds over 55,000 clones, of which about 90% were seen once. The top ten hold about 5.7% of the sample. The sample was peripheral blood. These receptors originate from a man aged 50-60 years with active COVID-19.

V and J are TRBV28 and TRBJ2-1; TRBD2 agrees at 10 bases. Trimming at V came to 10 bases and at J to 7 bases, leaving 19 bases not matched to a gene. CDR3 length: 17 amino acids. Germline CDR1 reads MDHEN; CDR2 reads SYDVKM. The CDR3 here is CATQSGRAVKFRNEQFF. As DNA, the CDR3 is TGTGCCACCCAGAGCGGGAGGGCCGTCAAATTCAGGAATGAGCAGTTCTTC. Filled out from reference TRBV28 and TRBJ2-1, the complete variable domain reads DVKVTQSSRYLVKRTGEKVFLECVQDMDHENMFWYRQDPGLGLRLIYFSYDVKMKEKGDIPEGYSVSREKKERFSLILESASTNQTSMYLCATQSGRAVKFRNEQFFGPGTRLTVL.

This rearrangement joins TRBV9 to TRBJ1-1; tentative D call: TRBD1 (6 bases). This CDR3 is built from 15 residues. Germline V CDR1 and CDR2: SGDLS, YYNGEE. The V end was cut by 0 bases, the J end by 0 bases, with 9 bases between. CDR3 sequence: CASSVAGQMNTEAFF. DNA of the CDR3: TGTGCCAGCAGCGTAGCCGGACAGATGAACACTGAAGCTTTCTTT.

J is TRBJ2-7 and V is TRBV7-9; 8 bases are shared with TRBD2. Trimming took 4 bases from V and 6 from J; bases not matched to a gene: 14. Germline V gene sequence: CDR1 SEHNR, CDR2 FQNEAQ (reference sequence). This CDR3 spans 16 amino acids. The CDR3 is CASSWSRSGSQGEQYF. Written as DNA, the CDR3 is TGTGCCAGCAGCTGGTCCCGGAGCGGGAGCCAGGGCGAGCAGTACTTC.

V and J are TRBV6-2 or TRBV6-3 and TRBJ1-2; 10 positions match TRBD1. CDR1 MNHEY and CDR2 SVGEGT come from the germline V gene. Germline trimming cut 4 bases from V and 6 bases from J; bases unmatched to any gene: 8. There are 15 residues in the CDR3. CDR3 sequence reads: CASSSTGGDFDGYTF. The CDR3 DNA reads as TGTGCCAGCAGTTCGACAGGGGGCGACTTCGATGGCTACACCTTC.

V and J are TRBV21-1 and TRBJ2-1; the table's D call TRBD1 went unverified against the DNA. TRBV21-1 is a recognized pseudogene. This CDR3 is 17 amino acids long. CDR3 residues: CASSSPSPGQGCNEQFF. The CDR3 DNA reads TGTGCCAGCAGCTCCCCTTCCCCGGGACAGGGGTGCAATGAGCAGTTCTTC.

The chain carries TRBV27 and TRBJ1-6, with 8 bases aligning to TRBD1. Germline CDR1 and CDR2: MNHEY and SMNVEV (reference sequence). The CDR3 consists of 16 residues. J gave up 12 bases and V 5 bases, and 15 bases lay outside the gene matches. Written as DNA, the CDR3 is TGTGCCAGCAGTCCCCGGGACAGGTTATTCAGGGGACCCCTCCACTTT. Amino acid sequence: CASSPRDRLFRGPLHF.

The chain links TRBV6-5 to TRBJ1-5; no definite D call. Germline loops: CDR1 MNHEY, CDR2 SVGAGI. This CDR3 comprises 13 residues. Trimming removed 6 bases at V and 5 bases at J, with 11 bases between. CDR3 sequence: CASRDYEDQPQHF. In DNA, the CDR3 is TGTGCCAGCAGGGATTATGAGGATCAGCCCCAGCATTTT.

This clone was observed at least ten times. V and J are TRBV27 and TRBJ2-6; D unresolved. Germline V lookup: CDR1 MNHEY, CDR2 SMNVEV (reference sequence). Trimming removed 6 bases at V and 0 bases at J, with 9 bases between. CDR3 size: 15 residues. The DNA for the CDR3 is TGTGCCAGCAGGGAGTTTCACTCTGGGGCCAACGTCCTGACTTTC. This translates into CASREFHSGANVLTF.

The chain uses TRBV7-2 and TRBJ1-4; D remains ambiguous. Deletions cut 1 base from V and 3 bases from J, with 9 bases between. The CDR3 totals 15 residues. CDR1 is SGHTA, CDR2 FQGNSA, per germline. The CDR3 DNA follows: TGTGCCAGCAGCTTAGTAGGGAGTTCTAATGAAAAACTGTTTTTT. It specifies CASSLVGSSNEKLFF.

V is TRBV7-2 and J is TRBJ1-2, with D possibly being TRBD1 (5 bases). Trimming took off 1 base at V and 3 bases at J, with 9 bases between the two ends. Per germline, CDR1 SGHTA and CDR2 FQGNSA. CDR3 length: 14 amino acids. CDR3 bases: TGTGCCAGCAGCTTAGACCGGGGGGACTATGGCTACACCTTC. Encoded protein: CASSLDRGDYGYTF.

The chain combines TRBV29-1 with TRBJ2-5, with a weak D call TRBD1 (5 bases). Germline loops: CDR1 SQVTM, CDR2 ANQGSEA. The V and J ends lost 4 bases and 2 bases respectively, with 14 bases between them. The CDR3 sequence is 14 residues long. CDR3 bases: TGCAGCGTTGTTGGGGCCTACCGACAAGAGACCCAGTACTTC. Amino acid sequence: CSVVGAYRQETQYF.

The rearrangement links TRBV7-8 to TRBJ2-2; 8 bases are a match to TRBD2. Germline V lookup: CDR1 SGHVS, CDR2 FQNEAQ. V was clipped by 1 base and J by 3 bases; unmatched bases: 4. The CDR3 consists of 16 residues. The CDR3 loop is CASSLETSAYTGELFF. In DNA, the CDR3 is TGTGCCAGCAGCTTAGAGACTAGCGCTTACACCGGGGAGCTGTTTTTT.

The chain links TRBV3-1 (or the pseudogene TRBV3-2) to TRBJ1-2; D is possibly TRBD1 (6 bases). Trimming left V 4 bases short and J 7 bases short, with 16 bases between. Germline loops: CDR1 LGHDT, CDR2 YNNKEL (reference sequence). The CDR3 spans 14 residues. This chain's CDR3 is CASSPIRGIGGYTF. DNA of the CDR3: TGTGCCAGCAGCCCGATCAGGGGAATTGGTGGCTACACCTTC.

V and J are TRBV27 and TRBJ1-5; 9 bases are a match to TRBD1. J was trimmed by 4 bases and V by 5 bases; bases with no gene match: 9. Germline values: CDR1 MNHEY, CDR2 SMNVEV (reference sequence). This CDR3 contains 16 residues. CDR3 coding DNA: TGTGCCAGCAGTCGCCGGGACAGGGCCGTGAATCAGCCCCAGCATTTT. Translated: CASSRRDRAVNQPQHF.

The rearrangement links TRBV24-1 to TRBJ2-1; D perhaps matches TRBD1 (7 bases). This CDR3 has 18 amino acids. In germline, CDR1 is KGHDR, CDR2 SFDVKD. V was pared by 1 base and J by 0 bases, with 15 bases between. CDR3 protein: CATSDFAGTASSYNEQFF. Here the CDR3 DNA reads TGTGCCACCAGTGATTTTGCGGGGACAGCGTCCTCCTACAATGAGCAGTTCTTC.

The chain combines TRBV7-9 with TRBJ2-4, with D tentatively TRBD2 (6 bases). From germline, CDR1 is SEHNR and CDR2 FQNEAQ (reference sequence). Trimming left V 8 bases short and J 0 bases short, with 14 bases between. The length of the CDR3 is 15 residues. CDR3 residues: CASPGLALAKNIQYF. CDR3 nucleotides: TGTGCCAGCCCGGGACTGGCTCTAGCCAAAAACATTCAGTACTTC. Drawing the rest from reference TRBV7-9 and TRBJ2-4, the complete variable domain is DTGVSQNPRHKITKRGQNVTFRCDPISEHNRLYWYRQTLGQGPEFLTYFQNEAQLEKSRLLSDRFSAERPKGSFSTLEIQRTEQGDSAMYLCASPGLALAKNIQYFGAGTRLSVL.

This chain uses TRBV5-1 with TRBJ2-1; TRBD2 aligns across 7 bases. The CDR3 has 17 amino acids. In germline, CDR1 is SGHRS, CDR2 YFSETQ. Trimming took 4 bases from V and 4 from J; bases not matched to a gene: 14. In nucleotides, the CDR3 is TGCGCCAGCAGCCCTCACCTTGGGGGGGTTGCTTACAATGAGCAGTTCTTC. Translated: CASSPHLGGVAYNEQFF. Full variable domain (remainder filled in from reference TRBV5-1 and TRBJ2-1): KAGVTQTPRYLIKTRGQQVTLSCSPISGHRSVSWYQQTPGQGLQFLFEYFSETQRNKGNFPGRFSGRQFSNSRSEMNVSTLELGDSALYLCASSPHLGGVAYNEQFFGPGTRLTVL.

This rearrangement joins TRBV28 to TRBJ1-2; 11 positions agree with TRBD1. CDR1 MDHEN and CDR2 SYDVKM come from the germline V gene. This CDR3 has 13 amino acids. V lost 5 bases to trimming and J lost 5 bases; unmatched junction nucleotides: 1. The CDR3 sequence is CASSGDRGYGYTF. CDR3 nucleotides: TGTGCCAGCAGTGGGGACAGGGGGTATGGCTACACCTTC.

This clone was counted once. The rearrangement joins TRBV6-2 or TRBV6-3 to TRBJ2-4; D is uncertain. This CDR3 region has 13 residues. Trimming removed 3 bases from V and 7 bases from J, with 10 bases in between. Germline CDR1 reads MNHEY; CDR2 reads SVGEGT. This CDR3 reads CASSYLRGNIQYF. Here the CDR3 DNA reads TGTGCCAGCAGTTATCTAAGAGGTAACATTCAGTACTTC.

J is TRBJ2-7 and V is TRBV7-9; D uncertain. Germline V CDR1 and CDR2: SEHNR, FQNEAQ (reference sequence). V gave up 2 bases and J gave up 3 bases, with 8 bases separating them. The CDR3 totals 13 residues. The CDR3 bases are TGTGCCAGCAGCTTACGCCAGAACTACGAGCAGTACTTC. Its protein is CASSLRQNYEQYF.

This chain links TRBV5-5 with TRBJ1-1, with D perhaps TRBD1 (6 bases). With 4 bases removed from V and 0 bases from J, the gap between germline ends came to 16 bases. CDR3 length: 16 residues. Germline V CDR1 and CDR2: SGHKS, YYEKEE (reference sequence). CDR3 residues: CASSPGQPGLNTEAFF. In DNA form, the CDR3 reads TGTGCCAGCAGCCCCGGACAGCCAGGTCTGAACACTGAAGCTTTCTTT.

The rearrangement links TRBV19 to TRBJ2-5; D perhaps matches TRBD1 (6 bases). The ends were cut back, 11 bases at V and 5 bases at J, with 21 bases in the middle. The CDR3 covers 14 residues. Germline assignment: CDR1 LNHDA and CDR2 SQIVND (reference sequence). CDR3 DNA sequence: TGTGCCGCCGGTAGGGGCAGGGGCGGGGAGACCCAGTACTTC. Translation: CAAGRGRGGETQYF. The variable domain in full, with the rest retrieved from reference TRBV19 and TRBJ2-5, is DGGITQSPKYLFRKEGQNVTLSCEQNLNHDAMYWYRQDPGQGLRLIYYSQIVNDFQKGDIAEGYSVSREKKESFPLTVTSAQKNPTAFYLCAAGRGRGGETQYFGPGTRLLVL.

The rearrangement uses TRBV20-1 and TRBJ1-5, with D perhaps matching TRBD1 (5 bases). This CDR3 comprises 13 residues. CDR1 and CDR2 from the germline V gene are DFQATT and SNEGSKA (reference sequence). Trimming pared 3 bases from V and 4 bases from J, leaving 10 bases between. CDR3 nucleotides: TGCAGTGCTAGTGGGGGACTTAATCAGCCCCAGCATTTT. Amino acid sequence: CSASGGLNQPQHF.

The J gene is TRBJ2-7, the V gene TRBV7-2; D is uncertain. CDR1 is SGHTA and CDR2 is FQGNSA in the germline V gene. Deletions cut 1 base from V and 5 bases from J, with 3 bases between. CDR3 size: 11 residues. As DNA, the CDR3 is TGTGCCAGCAGCTTAGTCGACGAGCAGTACTTC. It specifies CASSLVDEQYF.

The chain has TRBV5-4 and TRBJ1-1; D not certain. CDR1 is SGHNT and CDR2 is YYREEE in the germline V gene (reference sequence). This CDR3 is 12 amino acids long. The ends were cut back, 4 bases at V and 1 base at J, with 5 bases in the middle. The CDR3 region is CASSEPNTEAFF. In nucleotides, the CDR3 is TGTGCCAGCAGCGAGCCGAACACTGAAGCTTTCTTT.

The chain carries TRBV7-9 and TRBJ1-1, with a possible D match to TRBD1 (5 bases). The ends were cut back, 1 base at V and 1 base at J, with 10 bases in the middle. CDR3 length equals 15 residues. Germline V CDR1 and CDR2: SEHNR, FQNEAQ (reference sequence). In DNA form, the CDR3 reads TGTGCCAGCAGCTTAGACGGCAGGGCGAACACTGAAGCTTTCTTT. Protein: CASSLDGRANTEAFF.

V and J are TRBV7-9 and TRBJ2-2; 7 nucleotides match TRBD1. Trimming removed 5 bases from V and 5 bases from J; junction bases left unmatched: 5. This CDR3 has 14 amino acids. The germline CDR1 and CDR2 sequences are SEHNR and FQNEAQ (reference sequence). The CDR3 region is CASSPRQGTGELFF. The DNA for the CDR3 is TGTGCCAGCAGCCCCCGACAGGGAACCGGGGAGCTGTTTTTT.

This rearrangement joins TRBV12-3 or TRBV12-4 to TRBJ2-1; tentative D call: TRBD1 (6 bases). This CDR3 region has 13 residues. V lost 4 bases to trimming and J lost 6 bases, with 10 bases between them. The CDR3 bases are TGTGCCAGCAGTTCCCGACAGGTCAATGAGCAGTTCTTC. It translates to CASSSRQVNEQFF.